This T cell receptor (beta chain) came from a study of CD8+CD57+ T cells in acquired aplastic anemia. Study details: Mean yield of DNA from sorted CD4+ and CD8+ cells was roughly 3.1 ug. Points from the study as a whole: Controls and patients did not differ significantly in CD8+ Simpson's diversity. Both patients and controls carried the same twenty-nine CD8+ CDR3 sequences.

TCR beta VDJ and CDR3 profiling used genomic DNA as template. TCRdb itself ran the reads through MiXCR, one entry per CDR3 protein. The sample has under 250,000 distinct CDR3 sequences, more than 55% seen once. The patients chosen for sequencing had shown expansion of CD8+CD57+ cells (detected by flow cytometry). Untreated patients provided the blood samples, with no therapy given before sampling. This clonotype was seen ten or more times. Its cognate antigen is unknown. Deletions cut 8 bases from V and 1 base from J, with 8 bases between. The germline gives CDR1 MNHNS, CDR2 SASEGT. CDR3 length: 13 amino acids.

Sequencing used sorted CD4+, CD8+, or CD8+CD57+ T cells (not recorded which) from PBMCs. The chain employs TRBV6-1 and TRBJ2-2; D unclear. This receptor was obtained from a human donor with aplastic anemia. CDR3 residues: CASPGRNTGELFF. CDR3 bases: TGTGCCAGCCCCGGGCGGAACACCGGGGAGCTGTTTTTT.